These 29 T cell receptor beta chains were sequenced from one sample in a study of identical twins. TCRdb reanalysed the 5' RACE reads using MiXCR and keeps one entry per CDR3 protein. Among approximately 260,000 distinct CDR3 sequences, around 15% were seen once, and the ten largest hold 8.8%. The sequenced sample was memory (CD45RO+) T cells sorted from blood. The receptors stem from a woman aged 18-35 years in good health.

The rearrangement uses TRBV12-3 or TRBV12-4 and TRBJ1-1; D may be TRBD1 (5 bases). The germline V and J ends were trimmed by 3 bases and 0 bases, with 8 bases remaining between them. The CDR3 is 14 residues long. CDR3 in DNA: TGTGCCAGCAGTTTTCAGGGCATGAACACTGAAGCTTTCTTT. It encodes CASSFQGMNTEAFF.

The rearrangement joins TRBV6-5 to TRBJ1-1; possible D gene TRBD1, 5 bases. This CDR3 comprises 14 residues. Trimming left V 2 bases short and J 8 bases short, with 15 bases between. The germline V gene encodes CDR1 MNHEY and CDR2 SVGAGI. In DNA form, the CDR3 reads TGTGCCAGCAGTTACATAAGTGGGGCAGGGGAAGCTTTCTTT. Protein sequence: CASSYISGAGEAFF.

This clonotype was recorded many times. V gene TRBV29-1 combines with J gene TRBJ2-5; D gene ambiguous. Deletions cut 4 bases from V and 1 base from J, with 10 bases between. CDR1 is SQVTM and CDR2 is ANQGSEA in the germline V gene. This CDR3 has 13 amino acids. The CDR3 protein is CSVVWPPQETQYF. Written as DNA, the CDR3 is TGCAGCGTTGTTTGGCCACCCCAAGAGACCCAGTACTTC. The full variable domain, rest sourced from reference TRBV29-1 and TRBJ2-5, is SAVISQKPSRDICQRGTSLTIQCQVDSQVTMMFWYRQQPGQSLTLIATANQGSEATYESGFVIDKFPISRPNLTFSTLTVSNMSPEDSSIYLCSVVWPPQETQYFGPGTRLLVL.

This chain joins TRBV11-2 and TRBJ2-1; 11 bases line up with TRBD2. Germline loops: CDR1 SGHAT, CDR2 FQNNGV. The CDR3 loop spans 16 amino acids. V lost 0 bases, J lost 5 bases, and 3 bases stayed unmatched. This CDR3 reads CASSLERLAGHNEQFF. DNA for the CDR3: TGTGCCAGCAGCTTAGAGCGACTAGCGGGGCACAATGAGCAGTTCTTC.

The chain links TRBV2 to TRBJ2-2; TRBD2 aligns across 7 bases. V dropped 7 bases and J dropped 5; count of bases not matched to a gene: 7. Germline V gene data show CDR1 as SNHLY and CDR2 as FYNNEI. The CDR3 has 14 residues. Written as DNA, the CDR3 is TGTGCCAGCAAGGCAAGGGGAGGGACCGGGGAGCTGTTTTTT. Residues: CASKARGGTGELFF.

This chain links TRBV7-8 with TRBJ2-7, with 8 bases aligning to TRBD1. Trimming took 5 bases from V and 6 from J; bases not matched to a gene: 9. The CDR3 sequence is 14 residues long. Germline CDR1 is SGHVS and CDR2 is FQNEAQ. The CDR3 spells CASSPSGTGLEQYF. Written as DNA, the CDR3 is TGTGCCAGCAGCCCGTCCGGGACAGGCCTCGAGCAGTACTTC.

This clonotype was seen a handful of times. The chain combines TRBV6-4 with TRBJ2-1; 14 bases are shared with TRBD2. Trimming cost V 10 bases and J 5 bases; bases outside gene matches: 7. This CDR3 is built from 15 residues. Per germline, CDR1 MRHNA and CDR2 SNTAGT. CDR3 nucleotide sequence: TGTGCCACGGGACCGGGACTAGCGGGAGACAATGAGCAGTTCTTC. Translating it yields CATGPGLAGDNEQFF.

This clonotype was seen only a few times. This chain uses TRBV10-3 with TRBJ2-7, with unresolved D. The V end was cut by 4 bases, the J end by 6 bases, with 16 bases between. CDR3 length: 14 amino acids. Germline loops: CDR1 ENHRY, CDR2 SYGVKD. Here the CDR3 reads CAISGGRRAAEQYF. The CDR3 DNA reads as TGTGCCATCAGTGGGGGTCGAAGGGCGGCCGAGCAGTACTTC.

V gene TRBV4-1 combines with J gene TRBJ2-7; no firm D call. This CDR3 comprises 14 residues. The germline V and J ends were trimmed by 1 base and 5 bases, with 12 bases remaining between them. Germline V gives CDR1 MGHRA, CDR2 YSYEKL. CDR3 nucleotide sequence: TGCGCCAGCAGCCAAGGACAAGTACCAAACGAGCAGTACTTC. This codes for CASSQGQVPNEQYF.

This clonotype was seen a few times. This chain joins TRBV20-1 and TRBJ2-6; D gene unclear. CDR3 length: 14 amino acids. Per the germline V gene, CDR1 is DFQATT and CDR2 is SNEGSKA (reference sequence). V lost 3 bases and J 0 bases, leaving 6 bases between the germline ends. DNA for the CDR3: TGCAGTGCTAGTCCGCTCTCTGGGGCCAACGTCCTGACTTTC. It specifies CSASPLSGANVLTF.

At least ten counts were recorded for this clonotype. The chain combines TRBV7-9 with TRBJ1-1; the D gene is possibly TRBD1 (5 bases). Per the germline V gene, CDR1 is SEHNR and CDR2 is FQNEAQ (reference sequence). V was clipped by 1 base and J by 1 base, with 10 bases between them. This CDR3 contains 15 residues. CDR3 nucleotides: TGTGCCAGCAGCTTAGAGGGACGGAGGAACACTGAAGCTTTCTTT. This gives the protein CASSLEGRRNTEAFF.

The chain employs TRBV7-8 and TRBJ2-7; 7 bases map to TRBD2. The CDR3 runs to 13 residues. V was pared by 6 bases and J by 5 bases, with 7 bases of the junction left unmatched. The V gene's germline CDR1 is SGHVS and CDR2 FQNEAQ. The CDR3 here is CASSSRGSNEQYF. CDR3 in DNA: TGTGCCAGCAGTAGTCGCGGGAGCAACGAGCAGTACTTC.

Many counts were recorded for this clonotype. This sequence joins TRBV4-2 and TRBJ2-5, with a possible D match to TRBD1 (5 bases). CDR1 and CDR2 (germline): LGHNA, YNFKEQ. The CDR3 is 15 amino acids. V was shortened by 1 base and J by 2 bases, with 11 bases between the two germline ends. The CDR3 sequence: CASSQGWGPQETQYF. CDR3 DNA: TGTGCCAGCAGCCAAGGATGGGGCCCGCAAGAGACCCAGTACTTC.

The table lists this clonotype with a few counts. The chain has TRBV7-9 and TRBJ2-2; weak D call: TRBD2 (5 bases). From germline, CDR1 is SEHNR and CDR2 FQNEAQ (reference sequence). This CDR3 region has 14 residues. Deletions cut 5 bases from V and 4 bases from J, with 11 bases between. The CDR3 region is CASSRGRRTGELFF. The CDR3 DNA reads as TGTGCCAGCAGCCGCGGGCGGCGCACCGGGGAGCTGTTTTTT.

This clonotype was seen repeatedly, ten times or more. The chain is built from TRBV4-3 and TRBJ2-5; D might be TRBD1 (7 bases). The length of the CDR3 is 15 residues. Germline V gives CDR1 LGHNA, CDR2 YSLEER. Trimming left V 7 bases short and J 5 bases short, with 20 bases between. The CDR3 bases are TGCGCCAGCACAGCCGTCAGGGGGGTTGGGGAGACCCAGTACTTC. This translates into CASTAVRGVGETQYF.

There are a few counts of this clonotype. The rearrangement links TRBV27 to TRBJ2-1; 9 positions match TRBD2. The CDR3 extends over 17 amino acids. After removal of 10 bases from V and 4 bases from J, the junction contained 17 bases not matched to a gene. Germline-derived CDR1 and CDR2 are MNHEY and SMNVEV (reference sequence). CDR3 amino acids: CATQPQRGVNLYNEQFF. In DNA, the CDR3 is TGTGCCACCCAGCCCCAGCGGGGGGTAAACCTATACAATGAGCAGTTCTTC.

This clonotype came up a few times. The chain carries TRBV3-1 and TRBJ2-1; the D is unclear. Germline lookup yields CDR1 LGHDT and CDR2 YNNKEL (reference sequence). V shed 1 base and J shed 7 bases, with 14 bases lying between them. The CDR3 is 15 residues long. Here the CDR3 reads CASSQAPTSGNEQFF. DNA of the CDR3: TGTGCCAGCAGCCAAGCCCCAACAAGTGGGAATGAGCAGTTCTTC.

The sample holds a few counts of this clonotype. The chain has TRBV10-3 and TRBJ1-6; tentative D call: TRBD1 (5 bases). Germline assignment: CDR1 ENHRY and CDR2 SYGVKD. The CDR3 consists of 15 residues. The V end was cut by 6 bases, the J end by 8 bases, with 17 bases between. The CDR3 region has the DNA TGTGCCATCAGACCCGGGACTCCCCGGGATTCACCCCTCCACTTT. Protein sequence: CAIRPGTPRDSPLHF.

The table lists this clonotype with many counts. The J gene is TRBJ1-1, the V gene TRBV12-3 or TRBV12-4; no firm D call. The CDR3 runs to 15 residues. V shed 6 bases and J shed 1 base, with 15 bases lying between them. The CDR3 nucleotides read TGTGCCAGCAGGTTTCGCGGCGCTTCGAACACTGAAGCTTTCTTT. Its translation: CASRFRGASNTEAFF.

The sample holds many counts of this clonotype. The J gene is TRBJ2-1, the V gene TRBV29-1, with 10 bases that match TRBD2. Looked up from germline, CDR1 is SQVTM and CDR2 is ANQGSEA. The CDR3 has 15 residues. V lost 4 bases and J lost 7; bases outside the gene matches: 10. The CDR3 DNA reads TGCAGCGTTGGGCGAGCGGGAGGGCGTGGAAATGAGCAGTTCTTC. Amino acid sequence: CSVGRAGGRGNEQFF.

This clonotype was detected a few times. The V and J genes are TRBV10-1 and TRBJ2-7; unclear D gene. Trimming took off 3 bases at V and 0 bases at J, with 9 bases between the two ends. The CDR3 spans 14 residues. The germline CDR1 and CDR2 sequences are WNHNN and SYGVQD (reference sequence). DNA of the CDR3: TGCGCCAGCAGTGATGACGGTGGCTCCTACGAGCAGTACTTC. Translation: CASSDDGGSYEQYF.

This clonotype was detected only a few times. This chain joins TRBV7-2 and TRBJ2-7; TRBD1 agrees at 9 bases. J gave up 0 bases and V 6 bases, and 3 bases lay outside the gene matches. Germline CDR1 and CDR2: SGHTA and FQGNSA. The CDR3 totals 14 residues. CDR3: CASRQGQGSYEQYF. The CDR3 region has the DNA TGTGCCAGCAGGCAGGGACAGGGCTCCTACGAGCAGTACTTC.

This clonotype has just a few counts. The rearrangement joins TRBV24-1 to TRBJ2-2; tentatively, D is TRBD1 (5 bases). The CDR3 is made up of 15 amino acids. V dropped 6 bases and J dropped 6 bases, with 16 bases sitting between them. Germline V CDR1 and CDR2: KGHDR, SFDVKD. The CDR3 nucleotides are TGTGCCACCAGTACAGGCGAACTTGGGGCCGGGGAGCTGTTTTTT. It translates to CATSTGELGAGELFF.

The J gene is TRBJ1-1, the V gene TRBV20-1; D unresolved. The CDR3 has 15 amino acids. V lost 6 bases and J 0 bases, leaving 17 bases between the germline ends. Germline lookup yields CDR1 DFQATT and CDR2 SNEGSKA (reference sequence). CDR3: CSATSLGGLNTEAFF. The CDR3 bases are TGCAGTGCAACCTCCCTGGGAGGCCTGAACACTGAAGCTTTCTTT.

This clonotype has ten or more counts. The chain carries TRBV5-1 and TRBJ1-6; 7 nucleotides line up with TRBD1. This CDR3 comprises 14 residues. From germline, CDR1 is SGHRS and CDR2 YFSETQ. The trim removed 4 bases at V and 6 bases at J, leaving 4 bases unmatched. In DNA form, the CDR3 reads TGCGCCAGCAGCCCGGGACAGCCTAATTCACCCCTCCACTTT. Encoded protein: CASSPGQPNSPLHF.

The chain employs TRBV6-2 or TRBV6-3 and TRBJ2-3; D not certain. The CDR3 is made up of 11 amino acids. Germline V gene data show CDR1 as MNHEY and CDR2 as SVGEGT. Deletions cut 7 bases from V and 8 bases from J, with 10 bases between. The CDR3 nucleotides are TGTGCCAGCAACCAATGGGGTACGCAGTATTTT. Translating gives CASNQWGTQYF.

The chain links TRBV15 to TRBJ2-1, with D possibly being TRBD1 (6 bases). Germline V CDR1 and CDR2: LNHNV, YYDKDF (reference sequence). The V end was cut by 1 base, the J end by 0 bases, with 10 bases between. This CDR3 spans 16 amino acids. The CDR3 reads CATSRGTASSYNEQFF. The CDR3 nucleotides are TGTGCCACCAGCAGAGGGACAGCTAGCTCCTACAATGAGCAGTTCTTC.

This sequence joins TRBV12-3 or TRBV12-4 and TRBJ1-4; D perhaps matches TRBD1 (5 bases). The CDR3 has 14 residues. Deletions cut 6 bases from V and 0 bases from J, with 8 bases between. The CDR3 DNA follows: TGTGCCAGCAGCTCGGACACAACTAATGAAAAACTGTTTTTT. Amino acids: CASSSDTTNEKLFF.

A few counts support this clonotype. The rearrangement links TRBV20-1 to TRBJ2-7, with D possibly matching TRBD1 (5 bases). CDR3 length equals 14 residues. The germline V gene has CDR1 DFQATT and CDR2 SNEGSKA (reference sequence). Deletions cut 0 bases from V and 4 bases from J, with 13 bases between. The CDR3 is CSAREDTVSYEQYF. CDR3 sequence (DNA): TGCAGTGCTAGAGAGGACACCGTATCTTACGAGCAGTACTTC.